The next 4 T cell receptor beta chains were all read from a single sample in a study of regulatory T cells in long-lasting Graves disease. Through Arm-PCR of CDR3 regions and iRepertoire HTBI primers, TCR beta libraries were built. Each CDR3 protein gets one entry after TCRdb re-called the multiplex PCR reads with MiXCR. The table lists hundreds of thousands of distinct CDR3 sequences, 15% to 20% of them singletons. Time point given: newly diagnosed GD, antithyroid drugs for less than 3 months. After RNA was extracted from PBMCs, the TCR library was made from it. These data were also filed under a second study, of T cells in Graves' hyperthyroidism and ophthalmopathy.

The specimen was peripheral blood mononuclear cells (PBMCs), collected at new diagnosis, from a patient treated with antithyroid drugs. All receptors derive from a man aged 18 to 35 with Graves disease.

The CDR3 DNA reads TGCGCCAGCAGTGAAGGCGGGACGTTGGTTTACAATGAGCAGTTCTTC. This codes for CASSEGGTLVYNEQFF. The V and J genes are TRBV10-2 and TRBJ2-1; possibly TRBD2 for D (6 bases). The CDR3 is made up of 16 amino acids. Germline CDR1 is WSHSY and CDR2 is SAAADI. Between the trimmed V and J ends, which lost 3 bases and 4 bases, there was a span of 16 bases.

V usage is TRBV6-2 or TRBV6-3 and J usage is TRBJ2-1, with unresolved D. The V gene lost 2 bases and the J gene lost 3 bases, with 8 bases spanning the gap. CDR3 length: 14 residues. Looked up from germline, CDR1 is MNHEY and CDR2 is SVGEGT. CDR3 residues: CASSYGPGYNEQFF. The CDR3 DNA sequence: TGTGCCAGCAGTTACGGACCCGGCTACAATGAGCAGTTCTTC.

There are many counts of this clonotype. The chain is built from TRBV20-1 and TRBJ2-7, with D possibly matching TRBD2 (5 bases). This CDR3 spans 15 amino acids. Trimming took off 3 bases at V and 0 bases at J, with 15 bases between the two ends. Per the germline V gene, CDR1 is DFQATT and CDR2 is SNEGSKA (reference sequence). The CDR3 protein is CSASGGPSSSYEQYF. The CDR3 nucleotides read TGCAGTGCTAGTGGTGGGCCTAGCAGCTCCTACGAGCAGTACTTC.

At least ten counts were recorded for this clonotype. The chain joins TRBV28 to TRBJ1-1; D not resolved. The CDR3 runs to 12 residues. Trimming stripped 3 bases from V and 1 base from J, with 3 bases between. CDR1 is MDHEN and CDR2 is SYDVKM in the germline V gene. Here the CDR3 DNA reads TGTGCCAGCAGTTTCCGGAACACTGAAGCTTTCTTT. Its protein is CASSFRNTEAFF.